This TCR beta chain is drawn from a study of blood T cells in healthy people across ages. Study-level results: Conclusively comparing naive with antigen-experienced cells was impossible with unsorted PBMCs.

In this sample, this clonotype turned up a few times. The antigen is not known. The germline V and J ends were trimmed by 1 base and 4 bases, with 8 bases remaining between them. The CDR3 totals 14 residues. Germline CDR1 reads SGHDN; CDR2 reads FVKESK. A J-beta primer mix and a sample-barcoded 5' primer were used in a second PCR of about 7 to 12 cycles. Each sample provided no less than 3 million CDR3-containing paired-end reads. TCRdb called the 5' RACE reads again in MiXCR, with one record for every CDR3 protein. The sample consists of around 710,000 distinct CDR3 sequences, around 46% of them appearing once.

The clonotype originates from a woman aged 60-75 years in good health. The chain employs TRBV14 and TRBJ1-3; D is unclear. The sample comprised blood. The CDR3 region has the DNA TGTGCCAGCAGCCAAGGATACCTGGGAAACACCATATATTTT. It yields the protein CASSQGYLGNTIYF. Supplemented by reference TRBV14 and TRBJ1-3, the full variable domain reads EAGVTQFPSHSVIEKGQTVTLRCDPISGHDNLYWYRRVMGKEIKFLLHFVKESKQDESGMPNNRFLAERTGGTYSTLKVQPAELEDSGVYFCASSQGYLGNTIYFGEGSWLTVV.